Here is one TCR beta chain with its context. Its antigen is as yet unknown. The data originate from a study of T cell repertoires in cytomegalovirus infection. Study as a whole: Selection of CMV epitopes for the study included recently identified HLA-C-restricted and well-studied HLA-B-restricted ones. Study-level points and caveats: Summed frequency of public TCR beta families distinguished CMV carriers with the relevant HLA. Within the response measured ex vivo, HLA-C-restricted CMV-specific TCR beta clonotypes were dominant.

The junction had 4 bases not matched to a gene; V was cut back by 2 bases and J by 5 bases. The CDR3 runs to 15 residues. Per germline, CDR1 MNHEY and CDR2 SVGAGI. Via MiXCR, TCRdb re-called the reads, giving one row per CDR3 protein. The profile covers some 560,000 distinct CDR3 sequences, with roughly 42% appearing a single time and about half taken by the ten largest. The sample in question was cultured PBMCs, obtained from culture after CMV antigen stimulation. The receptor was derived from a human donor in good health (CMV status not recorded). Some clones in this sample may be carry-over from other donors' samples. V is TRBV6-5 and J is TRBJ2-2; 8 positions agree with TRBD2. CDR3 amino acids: CASSYRVAGTGELFF. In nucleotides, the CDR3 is TGTGCCAGCAGTTACAGGGTAGCGGGGACCGGGGAGCTGTTTTTT.